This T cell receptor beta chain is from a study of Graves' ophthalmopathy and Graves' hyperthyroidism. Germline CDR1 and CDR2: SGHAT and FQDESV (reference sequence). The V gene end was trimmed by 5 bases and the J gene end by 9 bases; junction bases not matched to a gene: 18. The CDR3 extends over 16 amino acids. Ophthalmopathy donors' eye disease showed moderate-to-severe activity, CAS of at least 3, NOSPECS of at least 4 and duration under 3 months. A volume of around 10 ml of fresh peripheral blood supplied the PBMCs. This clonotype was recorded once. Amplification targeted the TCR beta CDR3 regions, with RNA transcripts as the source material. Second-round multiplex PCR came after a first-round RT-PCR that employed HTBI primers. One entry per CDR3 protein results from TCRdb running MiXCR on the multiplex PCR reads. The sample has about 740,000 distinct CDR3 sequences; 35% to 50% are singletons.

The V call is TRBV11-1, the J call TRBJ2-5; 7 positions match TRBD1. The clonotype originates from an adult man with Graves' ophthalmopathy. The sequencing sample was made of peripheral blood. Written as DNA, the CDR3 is TGTGCCAGCAGCCCCAAAACCGACAGGGCTCGGAAGGCCCAGTACTTC. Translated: CASSPKTDRARKAQYF.